A single sample is the source of the 12 T cell receptor beta chains below, sequenced in a study of blood T cell repertoires in COVID-19. Sequenced by immunoSEQ multiplex PCR; TCRdb stores in-frame clones only, minus some. The sample holds about 440,000 clones; more than 85% are singletons and the top ten take 4.3%. Material: peripheral blood. The receptor source for this set is a woman in her 30s with acute or convalescent COVID-19.

The chain combines TRBV7-9 with TRBJ1-3; 8 nucleotides align to TRBD1. CDR1 and CDR2 (germline): SEHNR, FQNEAQ (reference sequence). CDR3 length: 18 amino acids. Trimming at V came to 6 bases and at J to 0 bases, leaving 13 bases not matched to a gene. As DNA, the CDR3 is TGTGCCAGCAGGGACACAGGGGGACCTATAAACTCTGGAAACACCATATATTTT. Residues: CASRDTGGPINSGNTIYF.

This rearrangement joins TRBV11-2 to TRBJ2-1; weak D call: TRBD2 (6 bases). The germline gives CDR1 SGHAT, CDR2 FQNNGV. The CDR3 has 13 amino acids. The V and J ends lost 4 bases and 10 bases respectively, with 14 bases between them. The CDR3 DNA reads TGTGCCAGCAGCTCCCGACTGAGCGGGGAGCAGTTCTTC. Protein sequence: CASSSRLSGEQFF.

This chain connects TRBV7-9 to TRBJ2-1; 9 positions match TRBD2. The germline CDR1 and CDR2 sequences are SEHNR and FQNEAQ (reference sequence). The CDR3 covers 19 residues. V was pared by 2 bases and J by 0 bases, with 11 bases of the junction left unmatched. Written as DNA, the CDR3 is TGTGCCAGCAGCTTACGGACTAGCGTCCCCCCGAGCTCCTACAATGAGCAGTTCTTC. This gives the protein CASSLRTSVPPSSYNEQFF.

The rearrangement uses TRBV9 and TRBJ2-5, with 8 bases fitting TRBD2. With V trimmed by 0 bases and J by 3 bases, 7 bases remained unmatched. CDR3 length equals 16 residues. CDR1 SGDLS and CDR2 YYNGEE come from the germline V gene. DNA for the CDR3: TGTGCCAGCAGCGTAGTGGGTGCGGGGGGCAAAGAGACCCAGTACTTC. As protein: CASSVVGAGGKETQYF.

The J gene is TRBJ2-3, the V gene TRBV2; 12 nucleotides match TRBD2. The ends lost 1 base at V and 5 bases at J; junction bases unmatched: 7. Germline CDR1 and CDR2: SNHLY and FYNNEI. This CDR3 spans 17 amino acids. This chain's CDR3 is CASSEVLAGGPGDTQYF. The DNA of the CDR3 is TGTGCCAGCAGTGAAGTGCTAGCGGGGGGGCCAGGAGATACGCAGTATTTT.

This CDR3 reads CASSLHSSYNEQFF. The CDR3 bases are TGTGCCAGCAGCCTCCATAGCTCCTACAATGAGCAGTTCTTC. The chain recombines TRBV7-9 with TRBJ2-1; D call uncertain. The V end lost 5 bases, the J end lost 0 bases, and 8 bases lay between the germline ends. Germline assignment: CDR1 SEHNR and CDR2 FQNEAQ (reference sequence). The CDR3 is made up of 14 amino acids.

This clone was seen a handful of times. Here the CDR3 reads CASSYSRGGEAFF. The CDR3 DNA reads TGTGCCAGCAGTTACAGCCGAGGGGGTGAAGCTTTCTTT. V gene TRBV6-5 combines with J gene TRBJ1-1; tentative D call: TRBD1 (6 bases). This CDR3 spans 13 amino acids. The germline V and J ends were trimmed by 2 bases and 7 bases, with 11 bases remaining between them. The germline V gene has CDR1 MNHEY and CDR2 SVGAGI.

The gene calls are TRBV11-2 and TRBJ1-2; TRBD1 is a possible D gene (6 bases). Looked up from germline, CDR1 is SGHAT and CDR2 is FQNNGV. CDR3 length: 15 residues. V gave up 4 bases and J gave up 4 bases, with 16 bases separating them. The CDR3 DNA follows: TGTGCCAGCAGCTCAGCTGGGGGCCTTGGCTATGGCTACACCTTC. Translating gives CASSSAGGLGYGYTF. Full variable domain (missing parts from reference TRBV11-2 and TRBJ1-2): EAGVAQSPRYKIIEKRQSVAFWCNPISGHATLYWYQQILGQGPKLLIQFQNNGVVDDSQLPKDRFSAERLKGVDSTLKIQPAKLEDSAVYLCASSSAGGLGYGYTFGSGTRLTVV.

This clone came up once. The V and J genes are TRBV2 and TRBJ2-7; 8 bases match TRBD1. The germline V gene has CDR1 SNHLY and CDR2 FYNNEI. V shed 6 bases, J shed 3 bases, and the junction held 13 bases outside the gene matches. The CDR3 contains 16 residues. The CDR3 DNA follows: TGTGCCAGCAGCGGGACAGGTGGCGTTCGGCTCTACGAGCAGTACTTC. The encoded protein is CASSGTGGVRLYEQYF. Drawing the rest from reference TRBV2 and TRBJ2-7, the complete variable domain is EPEVTQTPSHQVTQMGQEVILRCVPISNHLYFYWYRQILGQKVEFLVSFYNNEISEKSEIFDDQFSVERPDGSNFTLKIRSTKLEDSAMYFCASSGTGGVRLYEQYFGPGTRLTVT.

The V call is TRBV25-1, the J call TRBJ2-2, with D maybe TRBD1 (6 bases). This CDR3 has 18 amino acids. V was pared by 4 bases and J by 2 bases, with 20 bases between. From germline, CDR1 is MGHDK and CDR2 SYGVNS. CDR3 amino acids: CASSATRYTRGNTGELFF. Written as DNA, the CDR3 is TGTGCCAGCAGTGCAACAAGATATACCAGGGGTAACACCGGGGAGCTGTTTTTT.

The genes are TRBV5-6 and TRBJ2-5; 7 bases map to TRBD2. Losses at the gene ends were 4 bases for V and 0 bases for J; bases not matched to a gene: 6. This CDR3 has 15 amino acids. CDR1 and CDR2 (germline): SGHDT, YYEEEE. CDR3 amino acids: CASSADGGYQETQYF. CDR3 coding DNA: TGTGCCAGCAGCGCGGACGGGGGGTACCAAGAGACCCAGTACTTC.

This clone has a single count. The chain has TRBV7-2 and TRBJ1-1, with 9 bases lining up with TRBD1. This CDR3 contains 13 residues. The V gene end was trimmed by 4 bases and the J gene end by 4 bases; junction bases not matched to a gene: 1. CDR1 and CDR2 (germline): SGHTA, FQGNSA. CDR3 protein: CASSWTGVTEAFF. DNA for the CDR3: TGTGCCAGCAGCTGGACAGGGGTCACTGAAGCTTTCTTT.